This TCR beta chain was recovered during a study of blood T cell repertoires in COVID-19. Germline V gene sequence: CDR1 MNHEY, CDR2 SVGEGT. V was shortened by 2 bases and J by 11 bases, with 9 bases between the two germline ends. The CDR3 is 12 residues long. Recovery meant two consecutive negative NP/OP PCR tests, professional clearance, or resolved symptoms. Method: immunoSEQ multiplex PCR; TCRdb's copy keeps in-frame clones and lacks some. This table has roughly 240,000 clones, more than 70% appearing once. The chain uses TRBV6-2 or TRBV6-3 and TRBJ2-2, with D unresolved. The TCR sequence derives from a woman aged 50 to 60 who had recovered from COVID-19. The specimen sequenced was PBMCs or T cells enriched from blood (not recorded which). CDR3 residues: CASSYARLELFF. CDR3 nucleotide sequence: TGTGCCAGCAGTTACGCTAGGTTAGAGCTGTTTTTT.